The rows below give T cell receptor beta chains drawn from one sample of a study of blood T cells in healthy people across ages. TCRdb re-called the 5' RACE reads through MiXCR, storing one row per CDR3 protein. This sample has around 1,600,000 distinct CDR3 sequences, with approximately 39% found just once. The material sequenced was blood. The receptors derive from a woman aged 18-29 years in good health. The CDR3 runs from the conserved cysteine through the conserved F or W. The D gene is left open where the match is weak. For some rows the clone size is stated as once, few or many, or as a class when expanded; others skip it.

abundance: many
v_gene: TRBV6-1
j_gene: TRBJ2-3
d_gene: NA
CDR3nt: TGTGCCAGCAGGGAACATACGCAGTATTTT
CDR3aa: CASREHTQYF

abundance: few
v_gene: TRBV5-6
j_gene: TRBJ2-7
d_gene: TRBD2
CDR3nt: TGTGCCAGCAGCCCGGGACTAGCGTTTCCCTACGAGCAGTACTTC
CDR3aa: CASSPGLAFPYEQYF

abundance: NA
v_gene: TRBV20-1
j_gene: TRBJ2-1
d_gene: NA
CDR3nt: TGCAGTACCGACAGCCACAATGAGCAGTTCTTC
CDR3aa: CSTDSHNEQFF

abundance: few
v_gene: TRBV4-3
j_gene: TRBJ2-5
d_gene: TRBD1
CDR3nt: TGCGCCAGCAGCCTGGACAGGGTGGTTGAGACCCAGTACTTC
CDR3aa: CASSLDRVVETQYF

abundance: few
v_gene: TRBV18
j_gene: TRBJ2-3
d_gene: NA
CDR3nt: TGTGCCAGCTCACCGACCGACGGGTCACCAGATACGCAGTATTTT
CDR3aa: CASSPTDGSPDTQYF

abundance: NA
v_gene: TRBV2
j_gene: TRBJ2-7
d_gene: TRBD2
CDR3nt: TGTGCCAGCAGTGGAACTCTAGCGGGGCTATACAATGAGCAGTACTTC
CDR3aa: CASSGTLAGLYNEQYF

abundance: few
v_gene: TRBV7-2
j_gene: TRBJ2-7
d_gene: TRBD2
CDR3nt: TGTGCCAGCAGCCCATCCCCTAGCGGAGCTTACGAGCAGTACTTC
CDR3aa: CASSPSPSGAYEQYF

abundance: NA
v_gene: TRBV5-1
j_gene: TRBJ2-7
d_gene: TRBD2
CDR3nt: TGCGCCAGCAGCTTGGGTAGCGGGGGGTCCCTTGTCTCCTACAATGAGCAGTACTTC
CDR3aa: CASSLGSGGSLVSYNEQYF

abundance: few
v_gene: TRBV12-3/TRBV12-4
j_gene: TRBJ2-3
d_gene: NA
CDR3nt: TGTGCCAGCACCTATTACAGGGCGAGCACAGATACGCAGTATTTT
CDR3aa: CASTYYRASTDTQYF

abundance: few
v_gene: TRBV7-2
j_gene: TRBJ1-2
d_gene: NA
CDR3nt: TGTGCCAGCAGCTTGTACTCCTTCGGCTACACCTTC
CDR3aa: CASSLYSFGYTF

abundance: NA
v_gene: TRBV2
j_gene: TRBJ2-1
d_gene: NA
CDR3nt: TGTGCCAGCACCGAGGACAAGGCAACGTACAATGAGCAGTTCTTC
CDR3aa: CASTEDKATYNEQFF

abundance: few
v_gene: TRBV10-3
j_gene: TRBJ2-3
d_gene: TRBD1
CDR3nt: TGTGCCACCCGGACAGGGGTTACAGATACGCAGTATTTT
CDR3aa: CATRTGVTDTQYF

abundance: NA
v_gene: TRBV6-6
j_gene: TRBJ1-4
d_gene: NA
CDR3nt: TGTGCCAGCAGAAACAGGGTCGATGAAAAACTGTTTTTT
CDR3aa: CASRNRVDEKLFF

abundance: once
v_gene: TRBV29-1
j_gene: TRBJ1-4
d_gene: NA
CDR3nt: TGCAGCGTTAAAGGGAGATATAATGAAAAACTGTTTTTT
CDR3aa: CSVKGRYNEKLFF

abundance: many
v_gene: TRBV5-1
j_gene: TRBJ1-2
d_gene: NA
CDR3nt: TGCGCCAGCAGCTTGTCCGGGACAACCAACTATGGCTACACCTTC
CDR3aa: CASSLSGTTNYGYTF

abundance: NA
v_gene: TRBV6-1
j_gene: TRBJ1-5
d_gene: NA
CDR3nt: TGTGCCAGCAGAGGCAGCCCCAAGGGCAATCAGCCCCAGCATTTT
CDR3aa: CASRGSPKGNQPQHF

abundance: NA
v_gene: TRBV6-5
j_gene: TRBJ2-7
d_gene: TRBD2
CDR3nt: TGTGCCAGCAGTTACTCTAGCGGGGGGGCTGGAACCTACAATGAGCAGTACTTC
CDR3aa: CASSYSSGGAGTYNEQYF

abundance: NA
v_gene: TRBV4-1
j_gene: TRBJ2-7
d_gene: TRBD1
CDR3nt: TGCGCCAGCAGCCAGCTCCCGGGACAGTACGAGCAGTACTTC
CDR3aa: CASSQLPGQYEQYF

abundance: few
v_gene: TRBV3-1
j_gene: TRBJ1-2
d_gene: NA
CDR3nt: TGTGCCAGCAGCCAAGTATTTCAGGACTTTAACTATGGCTACACCTTC
CDR3aa: CASSQVFQDFNYGYTF

abundance: few
v_gene: TRBV29-1
j_gene: TRBJ2-1
d_gene: NA
CDR3nt: TGCAGCACTTTACCCCCAGTGAACAATGAGCAGTTCTTC
CDR3aa: CSTLPPVNNEQFF

abundance: NA
v_gene: TRBV5-6
j_gene: TRBJ2-7
d_gene: NA
CDR3nt: TGTGCCAGCAGCTTGGCCAGTATCTCCTACGAGCAGTACTTC
CDR3aa: CASSLASISYEQYF

abundance: NA
v_gene: TRBV6-5
j_gene: TRBJ1-1
d_gene: TRBD1
CDR3nt: TGTGCCAGCAGTGATCCGGGACAGACCCCCATCAGAGCTTTCTTT
CDR3aa: CASSDPGQTPIRAFF

abundance: NA
v_gene: TRBV2
j_gene: TRBJ1-2
d_gene: NA
CDR3nt: TGTGCCAGCACTCCGGGACATTCAAATGGCTACACCTTC
CDR3aa: CASTPGHSNGYTF

abundance: few
v_gene: TRBV20-1
j_gene: TRBJ2-7
d_gene: NA
CDR3nt: TGCAGTGCTTATGACTCAGATGAAGAGCAGTACTTC
CDR3aa: CSAYDSDEEQYF

abundance: NA
v_gene: TRBV20-1
j_gene: TRBJ2-4
d_gene: NA
CDR3nt: TGCAGTGCTAGAGATCCCGGCTTTGGGTATGGGCAGTACTTC
CDR3aa: CSARDPGFGYGQYF

abundance: NA
v_gene: TRBV5-1
j_gene: TRBJ2-7
d_gene: NA
CDR3nt: TGCGCCAGCAGCTTGAAGGACGGATCCTACGAGCAGTACTTC
CDR3aa: CASSLKDGSYEQYF

abundance: few
v_gene: TRBV7-2
j_gene: TRBJ1-1
d_gene: NA
CDR3nt: TGTGCCAGCAGCTCTTGGCAGGGGAGCACTGAAGCTTTCTTT
CDR3aa: CASSSWQGSTEAFF

abundance: few
v_gene: TRBV7-9
j_gene: TRBJ2-1
d_gene: NA
CDR3nt: TGTGCCAGCAGCTCAGTGGGGACCGGCTCCTACAATGAGCAGTTCTTC
CDR3aa: CASSSVGTGSYNEQFF

abundance: NA
v_gene: TRBV4-1
j_gene: TRBJ1-3
d_gene: NA
CDR3nt: TGCGCCAGCACTGGAGCGGCGGAAGGCTCTGGAAACACCATATATTTT
CDR3aa: CASTGAAEGSGNTIYF

abundance: few
v_gene: TRBV20-1
j_gene: TRBJ2-5
d_gene: TRBD2
CDR3nt: TGCAGTGCGTCCACTAGCGGGGGGGCCCAAGAGACCCAGTACTTC
CDR3aa: CSASTSGGAQETQYF

abundance: NA
v_gene: TRBV28
j_gene: TRBJ2-7
d_gene: TRBD2
CDR3nt: TGTGCCAGCAGTCCCCATTGGGCGGGAGGGCCCTACGAGCAGTACTTC
CDR3aa: CASSPHWAGGPYEQYF

abundance: few
v_gene: TRBV5-5
j_gene: TRBJ1-4
d_gene: NA
CDR3nt: TGTGCCAGCAGCGTAGGACGGAACAATGAAAAACTGTTTTTT
CDR3aa: CASSVGRNNEKLFF